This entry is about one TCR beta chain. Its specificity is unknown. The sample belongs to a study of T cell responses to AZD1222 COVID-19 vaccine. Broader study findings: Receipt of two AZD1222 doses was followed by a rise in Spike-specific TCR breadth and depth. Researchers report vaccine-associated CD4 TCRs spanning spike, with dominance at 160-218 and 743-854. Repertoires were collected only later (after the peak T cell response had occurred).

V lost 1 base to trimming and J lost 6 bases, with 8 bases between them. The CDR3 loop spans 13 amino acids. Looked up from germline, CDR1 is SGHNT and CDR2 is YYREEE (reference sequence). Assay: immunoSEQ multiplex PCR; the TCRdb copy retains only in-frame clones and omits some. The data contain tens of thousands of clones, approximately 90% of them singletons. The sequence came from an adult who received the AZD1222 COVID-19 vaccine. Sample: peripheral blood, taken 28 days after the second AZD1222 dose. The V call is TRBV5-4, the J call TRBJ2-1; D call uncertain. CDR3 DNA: TGTGCCAGCAGCTTGTCCCAGCGCAATGAGCAGTTCTTC. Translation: CASSLSQRNEQFF. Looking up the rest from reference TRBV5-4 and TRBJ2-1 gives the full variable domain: ETGVTQSPTHLIKTRGQQVTLRCSSQSGHNTVSWYQQALGQGPQFIFQYYREEENGRGNFPPRFSGLQFPNYSSELNVNALELDDSALYLCASSLSQRNEQFFGPGTRLTVL.